A single sample is the source of the 26 T cell receptor beta chains below, sequenced in a study of blood T cell repertoires in COVID-19. Using immunoSEQ multiplex PCR, the repertoire was profiled, and TCRdb retains in-frame clones only, with some absent. This table holds some 530,000 clones, about 85% found once. Sequenced: PBMCs or T cells enriched from blood (not recorded which). The receptors here all came from a woman in her sixties or seventies who had recovered from COVID-19.

The rearrangement links TRBV4-1 to TRBJ2-3; perhaps TRBD2 as D (6 bases). The V gene's germline CDR1 is MGHRA and CDR2 YSYEKL. V dropped 4 bases and J dropped 4 bases, with 12 bases sitting between them. The CDR3 totals 14 residues. CDR3 sequence reads: CASSPGGRADTQYF. The DNA for the CDR3 is TGCGCCAGCAGCCCAGGAGGGCGTGCAGATACGCAGTATTTT.

The gene calls are TRBV7-2 and TRBJ2-3, with 11 bases fitting TRBD2. V shed 1 base, J shed 5 bases, and the junction held 8 bases outside the gene matches. Looked up from germline, CDR1 is SGHTA and CDR2 is FQGNSA. The CDR3 contains 17 residues. The CDR3 DNA sequence: TGTGCCAGCAGCTTAGAAGTAGCGGGGGGGAGTAGAGATACGCAGTATTTT. Its translation is CASSLEVAGGSRDTQYF.

V usage is TRBV7-9 and J usage is TRBJ1-2; 10 bases agree with TRBD1. The CDR3 runs 15 residues. CDR1 SEHNR and CDR2 FQNEAQ come from the germline V gene (reference sequence). V dropped 5 bases and J dropped 8; count of bases not matched to a gene: 11. Here the CDR3 DNA reads TGTGCCAGCAGCCCCCCCGGGACAGGGGTAGGCGGCTACACCTTC. Protein: CASSPPGTGVGGYTF.

The chain is built from TRBV7-9 and TRBJ2-6, with D hard to call. Trimming removed 5 bases at V and 4 bases at J, with 6 bases between. Germline values: CDR1 SEHNR, CDR2 FQNEAQ (reference sequence). The CDR3 is 13 residues long. CDR3 in amino acids: CASSPVGANVLTF. CDR3 nucleotide sequence: TGTGCCAGCAGCCCCGTCGGGGCCAACGTCCTGACTTTC.

This clone was counted between two and nine times. In the same sample, other DNA sequences code for this CDR3. The rearrangement links TRBV6-5 to TRBJ1-1, with D hard to call. In germline, CDR1 is MNHEY, CDR2 SVGAGI. Trimming removed 7 bases at V and 1 base at J, with 10 bases between. The CDR3 length is 13 residues. The CDR3 DNA is TGTGCCAGCATCGAACGCGGGAACACTGAAGCTTTCTTT. Translating it yields CASIERGNTEAFF.

In nucleotides, the CDR3 is TGTGCCAGCAGTTTGGCAGGGGTCCACAATCAGCCCCAGCATTTT. Its protein product is CASSLAGVHNQPQHF. The chain combines TRBV6-5 with TRBJ1-5; TRBD1 might be the D (6 bases). The CDR3 has 15 amino acids. V was trimmed by 4 bases and J by 3 bases, leaving 13 bases between them. Germline-derived CDR1 and CDR2 are MNHEY and SVGAGI.

This chain joins TRBV5-4 and TRBJ2-5; the match to TRBD1 covers 9 bases. Trimming at V came to 4 bases and at J to 5 bases, leaving 12 bases not matched to a gene. The CDR3 is 16 amino acids. Germline lookup yields CDR1 SGHNT and CDR2 YYREEE (reference sequence). CDR3 amino acids: CASSPPPGQGKETQYF. CDR3 sequence (DNA): TGTGCCAGCAGCCCCCCGCCCGGACAGGGGAAGGAGACCCAGTACTTC.

The chain has TRBV7-9 and TRBJ2-7; D is perhaps TRBD2 (7 bases). The V gene's germline CDR1 is SEHNR and CDR2 FQNEAQ (reference sequence). The V end was cut by 1 base, the J end by 2 bases, with 12 bases between. The CDR3 has 15 residues. For the CDR3, the DNA is TGTGCCAGCAGCTTAGTTGGGGGGGCGACCTACGAGCAGTACTTC. It encodes CASSLVGGATYEQYF.

To note about this clone: Other nucleotide sequences from this sample produce the same CDR3. This chain links TRBV6-5 with TRBJ1-6; 8 nucleotides agree with TRBD1. The germline V gene encodes CDR1 MNHEY and CDR2 SVGAGI. After removal of 4 bases from V and 3 bases from J, the junction contained 2 bases not matched to a gene. This CDR3 contains 15 residues. CDR3 bases: TGTGCCAGCAGTTCTGACAGGGGCTATAATTCACCCCTCCACTTT. Amino acids: CASSSDRGYNSPLHF.

The rearrangement uses TRBV24-1 and TRBJ2-2; possibly TRBD1 for D (5 bases). There are 13 residues in the CDR3. Germline CDR1 KGHDR, CDR2 SFDVKD. Trimming removed 7 bases from V and 0 bases from J, with 5 bases in between. CDR3 sequence: CATRDTNTGELFF. The DNA of the CDR3 is TGTGCCACCAGGGACACGAACACCGGGGAGCTGTTTTTT.

The chain recombines TRBV24-1 with TRBJ2-7, with TRBD1 matching 10 bases. CDR3 length equals 19 residues. V dropped 2 bases and J dropped 2; count of bases not matched to a gene: 14. Germline CDR1 and CDR2: KGHDR and SFDVKD. CDR3 nucleotide sequence: TGTGCCACCAGTGATTGGGACAGGGGATCACCCATCCCAACCTACGAGCAGTACGTC. Its protein is CATSDWDRGSPIPTYEQYV.

This clone was counted a few times. This chain uses TRBV19 with TRBJ1-5, with D possibly matching TRBD1 (6 bases). The CDR3 contains 19 residues. CDR1 and CDR2 from the germline V gene are LNHDA and SQIVND (reference sequence). V was shortened by 4 bases and J by 5 bases, with 27 bases between the two germline ends. This CDR3 reads CASSTLATTTGSFHQPQHF. In DNA form, the CDR3 reads TGTGCCAGTAGTACCCTGGCTACGACGACAGGATCCTTCCATCAGCCCCAGCATTTT.

This clone was observed a handful of times. CDR3 loop: CASSRTGGAGEKLFF. The DNA for the CDR3 is TGTGCCAGCAGTCGGACAGGGGGCGCCGGGGAAAAACTGTTTTTT. The chain uses TRBV6-5 and TRBJ1-4; TRBD1 matches 11 bases. V lost 5 bases to trimming and J lost 8 bases; unmatched junction nucleotides: 7. Germline lookup yields CDR1 MNHEY and CDR2 SVGAGI. This CDR3 has 15 amino acids.

The chain combines TRBV6-1 with TRBJ1-5; the match to TRBD1 covers 9 bases. This CDR3 contains 17 residues. Germline V CDR1 and CDR2: MNHNS, SASEGT. Losses at the gene ends were 4 bases for V and 4 bases for J; bases not matched to a gene: 11. CDR3 bases: TGTGCCAGCAGTGGACAGGGGGTCTTCCCCCTTAATCAGCCCCAGCATTTT. Amino acid sequence: CASSGQGVFPLNQPQHF.

The chain has TRBV27 and TRBJ2-7, with 12 bases lining up with TRBD2. Germline V gene lookup returns CDR1 MNHEY and CDR2 SMNVEV (reference sequence). The CDR3 covers 17 residues. The V segment lost 5 bases and the J segment 2 bases; nucleotides outside the gene matches: 10. CDR3: CASSPPGTSGHTYEQYV. In DNA form, the CDR3 reads TGTGCCAGCAGTCCTCCCGGGACTAGCGGGCACACCTACGAGCAGTACGTC.

The chain combines TRBV24-1 with TRBJ2-2, with 8 bases aligning to TRBD1. The germline CDR1 and CDR2 sequences are KGHDR and SFDVKD. The CDR3 totals 15 residues. The V gene end was trimmed by 9 bases and the J gene end by 6 bases; junction bases not matched to a gene: 11. CDR3 coding DNA: TGTGCCACCGCAGACAGGACAGGGATTCCCGGGGAGCTGTTTTTT. Its translation: CATADRTGIPGELFF.

There are a few counts of this clone. A junction end diverges from the germline sequence, so it may reflect a read error. The chain links TRBV7-2 to TRBJ1-4; perhaps TRBD1 as D (6 bases). The CDR3 runs to 17 residues. CDR1 SGHTA and CDR2 FQGNSA come from the germline V gene. This chain's CDR3 is CASSLGLGTWGNEKLFF. In DNA form, the CDR3 reads TGTGCCAGCAGCTTAGGTTTAGGGACATGGGGAAATGAGAAACTGTTTTTT.

The table lists this clone with a count of one. The chain combines TRBV27 with TRBJ2-1; D is ambiguous. From germline, CDR1 is MNHEY and CDR2 SMNVEV (reference sequence). Trimming removed 5 bases from V and 4 bases from J, with 15 bases in between. This CDR3 contains 15 residues. CDR3 amino acids: CASSIPPAIYNEQFF. CDR3 nucleotides: TGTGCCAGCAGTATACCCCCCGCGATATACAATGAGCAGTTCTTC.

V and J are TRBV10-2 and TRBJ2-1; 11 bases align to TRBD2. V lost 3 bases to trimming and J lost 7 bases; unmatched junction nucleotides: 5. Germline V gene data show CDR1 as WSHSY and CDR2 as SAAADI. This CDR3 comprises 15 residues. In DNA, the CDR3 is TGCGCCAGCAGTGATCTTCTAGCGGGGGGTAATGAGCAGTTCTTC. It specifies CASSDLLAGGNEQFF.

This chain joins TRBV19 and TRBJ1-2; D gene uncertain. Germline values: CDR1 LNHDA, CDR2 SQIVND (reference sequence). The CDR3 contains 14 residues. Deletions cut 4 bases from V and 9 bases from J, with 18 bases between. CDR3 nucleotide sequence: TGTGCCAGTAGTAACCCCGACTCCTCTAGGAGCTACACCTTC. Translating gives CASSNPDSSRSYTF.

The V and J genes are TRBV4-1 and TRBJ1-2, with TRBD1 matching over 7 bases. This CDR3 has 15 residues. V shed 4 bases and J 4 bases; nucleotides not matched to a gene: 9. Per the germline V gene, CDR1 is MGHRA and CDR2 is YSYEKL. This CDR3 is CASSPRPQGGYGYTF. In DNA, the CDR3 is TGCGCCAGCAGCCCTCGTCCCCAGGGGGGCTATGGCTACACCTTC.

V is TRBV2 and J is TRBJ2-6; D remains unclear. Looked up from germline, CDR1 is SNHLY and CDR2 is FYNNEI. The CDR3 extends over 15 amino acids. Trimming took 3 bases from V and 0 from J, leaving 6 bases between them. Here the CDR3 reads CASSDPNSGANVLTF. The CDR3 nucleotides are TGTGCCAGCAGTGACCCAAACTCTGGGGCCAACGTCCTGACTTTC.

The chain uses TRBV7-2 and TRBJ2-3; a weak D match, TRBD1 (7 bases). The CDR3 has 15 amino acids. Germline V lookup: CDR1 SGHTA, CDR2 FQGNSA. Trimming pared 2 bases from V and 5 bases from J, leaving 14 bases between. For the CDR3, the DNA is TGTGCCAGCAGCTTACCGACAGGGCGGGGAGATACGCAGTATTTT. As protein: CASSLPTGRGDTQYF. Supplemented by reference TRBV7-2 and TRBJ2-3, the full variable domain reads GAGVSQSPSNKVTEKGKDVELRCDPISGHTALYWYRQSLGQGLEFLIYFQGNSAPDKSGLPSDRFSAERTGGSVSTLTIQRTQQEDSAVYLCASSLPTGRGDTQYFGPGTRLTVL.

The J gene is TRBJ2-7, the V gene TRBV28; tentative D call: TRBD2 (6 bases). Per the germline V gene, CDR1 is MDHEN and CDR2 is SYDVKM. The CDR3 sequence is 11 residues long. V dropped 8 bases and J dropped 7 bases, with 12 bases sitting between them. The CDR3 DNA reads TGTGCCAGCCAATTCGGAGGGGAGCAGTACGTC. This encodes CASQFGGEQYV.

This rearrangement joins TRBV7-2 to TRBJ1-1; maybe TRBD1 (6 bases). This CDR3 comprises 16 residues. V was shortened by 4 bases and J by 1 base, with 16 bases between the two germline ends. CDR1 and CDR2 (germline): SGHTA, FQGNSA. The DNA for the CDR3 is TGTGCCAGCAGCTCACAGGGACCTGGGAAGAACACTGAAGCTTTCTTT. Translation gives CASSSQGPGKNTEAFF.

V is TRBV2 and J is TRBJ1-6; 8 bases are shared with TRBD1. The CDR3 is 16 amino acids. Germline V gene sequence: CDR1 SNHLY, CDR2 FYNNEI. V was clipped by 6 bases and J by 2 bases; unmatched bases: 6. The CDR3 nucleotides read TGTGCCAGCAGGTCAGGGGGCAATCCCTATAATTCACCCCTCCACTTT. This sequence encodes CASRSGGNPYNSPLHF.